This T cell receptor beta chain was identified in a study of blood T cells in healthy people across ages. Study outcomes and limitations: Diversity estimated from one million T cells was considered an underestimate.

Extraction yielded at least 6 micrograms of total RNA per sample. Combining a sample-barcoded 5' primer with a J-beta primer mix, a second PCR ran for about 7 to 11 cycles. TCRdb used MiXCR to reprocess the 5' RACE reads, holding one entry per CDR3 protein. The repertoire holds over 1,500,000 distinct CDR3 sequences, with about 49% as singletons. Notes on this clonotype: Its target is not known.

CDR1 and CDR2 from the germline V gene are WSHSY and SAAADI. Trimming took 6 bases from V and 2 from J, leaving 13 bases between them. CDR3 length equals 14 residues. The chain couples TRBV10-2 to TRBJ2-5; no definite D call. The sample was blood. This sequence originates from a middle-aged woman in good health. Here the CDR3 reads CASRLQSRQETQYF. For the CDR3, the DNA is TGCGCCAGCAGGTTACAGTCTCGACAAGAGACCCAGTACTTC.